This entry is about one T cell receptor (beta chain). Its specificity is not known. The CDR3 is 14 residues long. Trimming took 5 bases from V and 4 from J, leaving 10 bases between them. The V gene's germline CDR1 is SGHRS and CDR2 YFSETQ. The data derive from a study of cytotoxic CD8 clonotypes in ibrutinib-treated CLL. As for the study in general: Among the patients, ten to eleven presented as relapsed/refractory and 15 as treatment-naive; roughly 17 showed unmutated IGHV. Sequenced samples delivered averages of roughly 260,000 productive templates and tens of thousands of productive rearrangements.

Measured with immunoSEQ multiplex PCR; TCRdb has only the in-frame clones, and not every one. The data contain 200,000 or so clones, more than 70% of them singletons. Regarding the study as a whole: Baseline clonality exceeded age-matched healthy donors and tracked circulating CD8+ T-cell counts. Clonality grew at ibrutinib response; at progression, it decreased back toward baseline.

This chain connects TRBV5-1 to TRBJ2-6; D gene ambiguous. The material sequenced was PBMCs, taken after 12 months of ibrutinib treatment. This TCR derives from a human donor with chronic lymphocytic leukemia. CDR3 in DNA: TGCGCCAGCAGTTCTAGTGCCGGGGCCAACGTCCTGACTTTC. Residues: CASSSSAGANVLTF.